This T cell receptor beta chain was documented in a study of T cell repertoires in cytomegalovirus infection (dated by TCRdb to between 2018 and 2021). Regarding the research as a whole: Peptide stimulations targeted recently identified HLA-C-restricted CMV epitopes, whose presentation resists viral immunomodulation, together with well-studied HLA-B-restricted epitopes. Because public TCR beta signatures pointed to carriage of CMV infection together with the matching HLA type, the HLA type of each donor mattered for the analysis.

Study-wide conclusions, independent of this receptor: The ex vivo response was dominated by HLA-C-restricted CMV-specific TCR beta clonotypes, which also provided the single most frequent clonotype in two of eight donors. In both this cohort and an independent cohort of a few hundred donors, the cumulative frequency of public TCR beta family members distinguished carriers of CMV infection plus the relevant HLA type.

Taken with the paper, the label for treatment or condition translates to: in vitro stimulation with specific CMV peptide epitopes to enrich CMV-specific T cells. Taken from cysteine to phenylalanine, the CDR3 has 14 residues. Here the CDR3 DNA is all that survives: 42 bases in frame from base 1. Per the germline V gene, MNHEY is the CDR1 and SVGEGT is the CDR2. V was cut back by 4 bases and J by 11 bases, leaving a gap of 15 bases between them. These reads were obtained on an Illumina HiSeq 1500. The public reads were quality trimmed at Q25 with fastp and then assembled into clones with MiXCR by TCRdb, keeping productive beta chains. All rows with the same CDR3 protein become a single entry with the most common DNA and genes. Present in this sample are roughly 500,000 distinct CDR3 sequences, 33% of which were seen just once. The ten top clones hold 17% of the sample. In the case of this clonotype: There is no known antigen for this receptor. No qualities accompany the bases; no much larger clone lies one base away.

The input for sequencing was cultured PBMCs, taken from culture after CMV antigen stimulation. The rearranged chain carries TRBV6-2 or TRBV6-3 and TRBJ1-6, with TRBD1 perhaps the D gene, on 6 matching bases. This TCR came from a human donor in good health (CMV status not recorded). Some clones in this sample may be carry-over from other donors' samples. DNA sequence: TGTGCCAGCAGTTTTAACAGGGATTCGACACCCCTCCACTTT. This codes for CASSFNRDSTPLHF.